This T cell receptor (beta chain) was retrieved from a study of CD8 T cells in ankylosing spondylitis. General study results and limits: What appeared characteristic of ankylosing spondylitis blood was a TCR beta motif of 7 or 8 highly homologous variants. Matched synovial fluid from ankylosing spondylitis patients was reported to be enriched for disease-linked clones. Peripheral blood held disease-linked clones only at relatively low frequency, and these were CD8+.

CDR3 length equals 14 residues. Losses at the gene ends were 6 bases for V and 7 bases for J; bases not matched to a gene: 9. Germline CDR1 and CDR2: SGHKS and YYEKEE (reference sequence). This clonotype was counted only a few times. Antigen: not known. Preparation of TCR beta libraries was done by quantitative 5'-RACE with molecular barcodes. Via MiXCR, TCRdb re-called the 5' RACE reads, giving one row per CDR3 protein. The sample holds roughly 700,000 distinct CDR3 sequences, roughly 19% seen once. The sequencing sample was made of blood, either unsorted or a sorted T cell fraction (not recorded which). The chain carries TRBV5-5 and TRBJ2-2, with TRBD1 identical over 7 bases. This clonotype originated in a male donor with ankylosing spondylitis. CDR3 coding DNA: TGTGCCAGCACCATGACAGGGCACAGCGGGGAGCTGTTTTTT. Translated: CASTMTGHSGELFF.